This entry lists 32 T cell receptor beta chains sequenced from one sample in a study of cytomegalovirus exposure and HLA in healthy donors (dated by TCRdb to 2016 to 2017). Libraries were built with the immunoSEQ multiplex PCR assay. For the multiplex PCR, a mixture combining 60 forward primers for TCR Vbeta segments and 13 reverse primers for TCR Jbeta segments was used. The clones in this table, taken by TCRdb from immuneACCESS, are in-frame only. Not every clone is retained; where verified, under half of the shortfall comes from an unresolved V gene, and the cause of the rest is unknown. The sample records 100,000 to 150,000 clones, roughly 79% of which are singletons. Around 3% of the sample comes from the top ten. Sample: PBMCs. The receptors were gathered from a boy between 2 and 10 years old in good health and CMV-seronegative.

This clone was counted between two and nine times. This sequence joins TRBV19 and TRBJ1-1, with D unclear. The CDR3 loop spans 12 amino acids. Trimming pared 5 bases from V and 2 bases from J, leaving 6 bases between. Germline CDR1 reads LNHDA; CDR2 reads SQIVND (reference sequence). The CDR3 region is CASSPPNTEAFF. CDR3 sequence (DNA): TGTGCCAGTAGTCCTCCCAACACTGAAGCTTTCTTT.

J is TRBJ1-1 and V is TRBV7-6, with unresolved D. Germline loops: CDR1 SGHVS, CDR2 FNYEAQ. This CDR3 comprises 13 residues. Trimming removed 9 bases from V and 3 bases from J, with 14 bases in between. DNA of the CDR3: TGTGCCAGTTCTCGGGATGTGTACACTGAAGCTTTCTTT. The encoded protein is CASSRDVYTEAFF.

This clone has just a few counts. J is TRBJ2-2 and V is TRBV4-3; 8 nucleotides line up with TRBD1. Germline CDR1 and CDR2: LGHNA and YSLEER. The CDR3 runs to 16 residues. V gave up 3 bases and J gave up 5 bases; unmatched junction bases: 8. DNA of the CDR3: TGCGCCAGCAGCCACCACAGGGGGTTAAGGACCGGGGAGCTGTTTTTT. Translation: CASSHHRGLRTGELFF.

The chain joins TRBV7-3 to TRBJ2-2; D is undetermined. CDR1 is SGHTA, CDR2 FQGTGA, per germline. The CDR3 contains 12 residues. V was pared by 5 bases and J by 7 bases, with 8 bases between. The CDR3 spells CASSPPGGELFF. CDR3 nucleotides: TGTGCCAGCAGCCCCCCCGGCGGGGAGCTGTTTTTT.

V is TRBV7-5 and J is TRBJ2-3; the table's D gene call, TRBD2, was not cross checked with the DNA. TRBV7-5 is termed a pseudogene. The CDR3 length is 16 residues. CDR3 in DNA: TGTGCCAGAAGCCCCCCGGGACTAGCGATCACAGATACGCAGTATTTT. Protein: CARSPPGLAITDTQYF.

This clone has just one count. This rearrangement joins TRBV25-1 to TRBJ1-2; no firm D call. Germline-derived CDR1 and CDR2 are MGHDK and SYGVNS. Trimming left V 8 bases short and J 3 bases short, with 13 bases between. This CDR3 has 13 amino acids. The CDR3 here is CASCGGNDYGYTF. CDR3 DNA: TGTGCCAGCTGTGGCGGGAACGACTATGGCTACACCTTC.

The chain employs TRBV7-2 and TRBJ2-7; D unresolved. The germline V and J ends were trimmed by 2 bases and 4 bases, with 18 bases remaining between them. The CDR3 runs to 16 residues. Germline V gives CDR1 SGHTA, CDR2 FQGNSA. The CDR3 here is CASSLRFSVGLYEQYF. The CDR3 DNA sequence: TGTGCCAGCAGCTTAAGGTTCTCGGTGGGCCTTTACGAGCAGTACTTC.

The chain employs TRBV15 and TRBJ2-3; 8 bases are a match to TRBD2. The CDR3 has 16 residues. The V segment lost 1 base and the J segment 5 bases; nucleotides outside the gene matches: 8. Per germline, CDR1 LNHNV and CDR2 YYDKDF (reference sequence). The CDR3 sequence is CATSRGSAGGQDTQYF. The CDR3, as DNA: TGTGCCACCAGCAGAGGCAGCGCGGGGGGCCAAGATACGCAGTATTTT. Together with reference TRBV15 and TRBJ2-3, the CDR3 gives the full variable domain: DAMVIQNPRYQVTQFGKPVTLSCSQTLNHNVMYWYQQKSSQAPKLLFHYYDKDFNNEADTPDNFQSRRPNTSFCFLDIRSPGLGDTAMYLCATSRGSAGGQDTQYFGPGTRLTVL.

This clone was detected only once. The chain uses TRBV10-3 and TRBJ2-5; TRBD2 agrees at 8 bases. The CDR3 has 17 residues. Looked up from germline, CDR1 is ENHRY and CDR2 is SYGVKD. The junction had 10 bases not matched to a gene; V was cut back by 0 bases and J by 4 bases. This chain's CDR3 is CAISESTRAGEGETQYF. For the CDR3, the DNA is TGTGCCATCAGTGAGTCGACTCGAGCGGGAGAGGGAGAGACCCAGTACTTC.

V usage is TRBV2 and J usage is TRBJ2-7; 10 bases match TRBD2. CDR3 length: 15 residues. The junction had 8 bases not matched to a gene; V was cut back by 5 bases and J by 4 bases. Per the germline V gene, CDR1 is SNHLY and CDR2 is FYNNEI. The CDR3 bases are TGTGCCAGCAGTCGGGGTTGGACTAGCGGTTACGAGCAGTACGTC. Encoded protein: CASSRGWTSGYEQYV.

The gene calls are TRBV7-6 and TRBJ2-6, with D possibly being TRBD2 (5 bases). This CDR3 is built from 13 residues. Germline-derived CDR1 and CDR2 are SGHVS and FNYEAQ. V dropped 3 bases and J dropped 13 bases, with 13 bases sitting between them. CDR3 protein: CASSFPPGEVLTF. The CDR3 region has the DNA TGTGCCAGCAGCTTTCCCCCCGGGGAAGTCCTGACTTTC.

This chain uses TRBV6-4 with TRBJ2-3; a possible D gene is TRBD2 (6 bases). The CDR3 runs to 14 residues. Between the trimmed V and J ends, which lost 4 bases and 2 bases, there was a span of 10 bases. Germline lookup yields CDR1 MRHNA and CDR2 SNTAGT. The CDR3 DNA is TGTGCCAGCAGTGCGCGGGGATCCACAGATACGCAGTATTTT. Translated, it gives CASSARGSTDTQYF.

The chain links TRBV30 to TRBJ2-6; D is unclear. Germline V gene data show CDR1 as GTSNPN and CDR2 as SVGIG (reference sequence). This CDR3 region has 16 residues. Trimming stripped 4 bases from V and 4 bases from J, with 17 bases between. DNA of the CDR3: TGTGCCTGGATCCGCGGTGGATGGTCGGGGGCCAACGTCCTGACTTTC. This encodes CAWIRGGWSGANVLTF. The whole variable domain, remainder taken from reference TRBV30 and TRBJ2-6, is SQTIHQWPATLVQPVGSPLSLECTVEGTSNPNLYWYRQAAGRGLQLLFYSVGIGQISSEVPQNLSASRPQDRQFILSSKKLLLSDSGFYLCAWIRGGWSGANVLTFGAGSRLTVL.

The CDR3 nucleotides are TGTGCTAGTGGTTTGGTACTGGGGGCAGGGAACACTGAAGCTTTCTTT. This encodes CASGLVLGAGNTEAFF. V usage is TRBV12-5 and J usage is TRBJ1-1; D may be TRBD1 (6 bases). CDR3 length: 16 amino acids. V dropped 0 bases and J dropped 1 base, with 12 bases sitting between them. CDR1 and CDR2 (germline): LGHNT, FRNRAP.

This sequence joins TRBV18 and TRBJ2-7, with D tentatively TRBD2 (5 bases). Trimming took 5 bases from V and 0 from J, leaving 14 bases between them. Germline CDR1 and CDR2: KGHSH and LQKENI. This CDR3 contains 15 residues. DNA for the CDR3: TGTGCCAGCTCATCACAAGGTGGGAGCTCCTACGAGCAGTACGTC. Translation: CASSSQGGSSYEQYV.

J is TRBJ2-7 and V is TRBV10-3; a possible D gene is TRBD2 (6 bases). V was pared by 0 bases and J by 4 bases, with 16 bases between. The CDR3 extends over 16 amino acids. The germline CDR1 and CDR2 sequences are ENHRY and SYGVKD. The CDR3 coding sequence is TGTGCCATCAGTGAGTCGGGTGGCCAGCGGGTTTACGAGCAGTACGTC. Encoded protein: CAISESGGQRVYEQYV.

The V and J genes are TRBV6-1 and TRBJ2-2; TRBD2 matches 9 bases. Looked up from germline, CDR1 is MNHNS and CDR2 is SASEGT. This CDR3 has 15 residues. The trim removed 8 bases at V and 3 bases at J, leaving 7 bases unmatched. CDR3 sequence: CASEGTSSDTGELFF. The CDR3 DNA sequence: TGTGCCAGCGAGGGGACTAGCTCGGACACCGGGGAGCTGTTTTTT.

J is TRBJ2-5 and V is TRBV9; 7 nucleotides agree with TRBD1. The CDR3 is made up of 15 amino acids. CDR1 is SGDLS and CDR2 is YYNGEE in the germline V gene. The junction had 11 bases not matched to a gene; V was cut back by 0 bases and J by 9 bases. The CDR3 nucleotides are TGTGCCAGCAGCGTAGATGGGCAGGGGGTGAAGGCCCAGTACTTC. Protein sequence: CASSVDGQGVKAQYF.

V and J are TRBV7-2 and TRBJ1-1, with TRBD1 matching over 7 bases. The V gene's germline CDR1 is SGHTA and CDR2 FQGNSA. Trimming at V came to 5 bases and at J to 0 bases, leaving 3 bases not matched to a gene. The CDR3 consists of 14 residues. The CDR3 sequence is CASSVGQMNTEAFF. The CDR3 bases are TGTGCCAGCAGCGTGGGACAGATGAACACTGAAGCTTTCTTT.

V gene TRBV18 combines with J gene TRBJ2-3, with 12 bases that match TRBD2. The CDR3 contains 16 residues. Germline V gene sequence: CDR1 KGHSH, CDR2 LQKENI. The V segment lost 3 bases and the J segment 7 bases; nucleotides outside the gene matches: 8. CDR3 region: CASSPSTSGGLHTQYF. The CDR3 DNA follows: TGTGCCAGCTCACCCTCGACTAGCGGGGGACTTCATACGCAGTATTTT.

For this clone: Distinct nucleotide sequences in the sample also encode this CDR3. The genes are TRBV9 and TRBJ2-1, with TRBD2 matching 10 bases. The CDR3 spans 15 residues. Germline trimming cut 4 bases from V and 0 bases from J; bases unmatched to any gene: 1. Germline lookup yields CDR1 SGDLS and CDR2 YYNGEE. The CDR3 DNA is TGTGCCAGCAGCCCTAGCGGGAGCTCCTACAATGAGCAGTTCTTC. It yields the protein CASSPSGSSYNEQFF.

V gene TRBV18 combines with J gene TRBJ2-5, with 9 positions matching TRBD2. Germline V lookup: CDR1 KGHSH, CDR2 LQKENI. The length of the CDR3 is 16 residues. After removal of 4 bases from V and 5 bases from J, the junction contained 11 bases not matched to a gene. This chain's CDR3 is CASSLPTSGRRETQYF. CDR3 DNA sequence: TGTGCCAGCTCACTCCCGACTAGCGGCCGGAGGGAGACCCAGTACTTC.

This clone occurred once. The CDR3 spells CASSWAKNTEAFF. CDR3 nucleotide sequence: TGTGCCAGCAGCTGGGCTAAGAACACTGAAGCTTTCTTT. The chain is built from TRBV7-9 and TRBJ1-1; no clear D. The CDR3 runs to 13 residues. CDR1 and CDR2 from the germline V gene are SEHNR and FQNEAQ (reference sequence). Deletions cut 4 bases from V and 1 base from J, with 7 bases between.

J is TRBJ1-1 and V is TRBV7-8; possibly TRBD1 for D (5 bases). V lost 5 bases and J lost 5, with 15 bases in between. The CDR3 consists of 14 residues. Germline CDR1 SGHVS, CDR2 FQNEAQ. The DNA of the CDR3 is TGTGCCAGCAGCCTCACCAGGGTAAGAACTGAAGCTTTCTTT. Protein sequence: CASSLTRVRTEAFF.

V usage is TRBV5-6 and J usage is TRBJ1-2; 8 bases are a match to TRBD1. This CDR3 has 13 residues. Germline CDR1 and CDR2: SGHDT and YYEEEE. The V and J ends lost 4 bases and 7 bases, in that order; junction bases with no gene match: 6. CDR3 residues: CASSRQGRFGYTF. The CDR3 DNA follows: TGTGCCAGCAGCAGACAGGGGAGGTTTGGCTACACCTTC. The variable domain in full, completed from reference TRBV5-6 and TRBJ1-2, reads DAGVTQSPTHLIKTRGQQVTLRCSPKSGHDTVSWYQQALGQGPQFIFQYYEEEERQRGNFPDRFSGHQFPNYSSELNVNALLLGDSALYLCASSRQGRFGYTFGSGTRLTVV.

The chain is built from TRBV6-1 and TRBJ2-1; the D is unclear. The V gene lost 1 base and the J gene lost 7 bases, with 2 bases spanning the gap. The CDR3 loop spans 11 amino acids. CDR1 and CDR2 from the germline V gene are MNHNS and SASEGT. DNA of the CDR3: TGTGCCAGCAGTGAAGTAAATGAGCAGTTCTTC. Translation gives CASSEVNEQFF.

The CDR3 loop reads CASSQVTGYYEQYF. CDR3 coding DNA: TGCGCCAGCAGCCAAGTGACCGGGTACTACGAGCAGTACTTC. This chain connects TRBV4-1 to TRBJ2-7; no clear D gene. Germline CDR1 MGHRA, CDR2 YSYEKL. The CDR3 consists of 14 residues. V dropped 1 base and J dropped 3 bases, with 10 bases sitting between them.

The genes are TRBV6-1 and TRBJ2-2; 8 nucleotides match TRBD1. The CDR3 has 15 residues. The germline gives CDR1 MNHNS, CDR2 SASEGT. The junction had 5 bases not matched to a gene; V was cut back by 2 bases and J by 6 bases. The CDR3 DNA follows: TGTGCCAGCAGTGAATCGGCAGGGGGCCCCGGGGAGCTGTTTTTT. It specifies CASSESAGGPGELFF.

J is TRBJ1-1 and V is TRBV10-3, with 9 bases fitting TRBD1. J gave up 2 bases and V 4 bases, and 5 bases lay outside the gene matches. Germline V gene lookup returns CDR1 ENHRY and CDR2 SYGVKD. The CDR3 length is 15 residues. CDR3 nucleotides: TGTGCCATCAGTGGGACGGGACAGGGTAACACTGAAGCTTTCTTT. Its protein product is CAISGTGQGNTEAFF.

The chain recombines TRBV27 with TRBJ2-6; the D gene is possibly TRBD2 (6 bases). There are 17 residues in the CDR3. The germline V gene encodes CDR1 MNHEY and CDR2 SMNVEV (reference sequence). V was trimmed by 5 bases and J by 3 bases, leaving 17 bases between them. The CDR3 DNA reads TGTGCCAGCAGTGGGGGGTTTCTTCGACTTGGGGCCAACGTCCTGACTTTC. Translating it yields CASSGGFLRLGANVLTF.

DNA for the CDR3: TGTGCCAGCAGCTTGCCGCCCCCAGGGGACTATGGCTACACCTTC. This codes for CASSLPPPGDYGYTF. V gene TRBV5-4 combines with J gene TRBJ1-2, with D possibly TRBD1 on 6 matching bases. The CDR3 has 15 amino acids. Germline assignment: CDR1 SGHNT and CDR2 YYREEE (reference sequence). Trimming pared 1 base from V and 3 bases from J, leaving 13 bases between.

The CDR3 is CASSFADWGGYGYTF. Written as DNA, the CDR3 is TGCGCCAGCAGCTTCGCAGATTGGGGAGGGTATGGCTACACCTTC. The V gene is TRBV5-1, the J gene TRBJ1-2; D remains unclear. This CDR3 is 15 amino acids long. The V and J ends lost 2 bases and 5 bases respectively, with 16 bases between them. Germline loops: CDR1 SGHRS, CDR2 YFSETQ.